This T cell receptor (beta chain) came from a study of T-cell reconstitution after alpha-beta-depleted transplantation in children. Concerning this clonotype itself: Its target is not known.

Points from the study as a whole: The study reportedly traced alpha-beta T cells about two months after transplant to several hundred expanded graft clones. Fresh T-cell production supplied most of the T-cell counts and diversity seen one year after transplant.

Unique molecular identifiers were used in preparing the TCRbeta library. TCRdb redid the calling of the PCR reads with MiXCR, one entry per CDR3 protein. The sample yields about 210,000 distinct CDR3 sequences, approximately 17% seen once. The receptor comes from a male patient aged 2 to 10 who had a stem cell transplant for acute lymphoblastic leukemia, so the T cells may come from the graft donor. Sequencing was performed on PBMCs, mostly from graft donor cells, taken 360 days after TCRalphabeta/CD19-depleted stem cell transplant.

This CDR3 reads CASSLGWTGNEQYF. The CDR3 region has the DNA TGTGCCAGCAGCTTGGGCTGGACAGGGAACGAGCAGTACTTC. The rearrangement joins TRBV5-6 to TRBJ2-7, with 8 positions matching TRBD1. The CDR3 loop spans 14 amino acids. The V and J ends lost 0 bases and 5 bases, in that order; junction bases with no gene match: 4. Germline CDR1 SGHDT, CDR2 YYEEEE.